The 22 T cell receptor beta chains in this list originate from one sample, sequenced in a study of cytomegalovirus exposure and HLA in healthy donors. This PCR relied on a set of 60 Vbeta primers and 13 Jbeta primers. Data came from immunoSEQ multiplex PCR; TCRdb stores just in-frame clones and leaves some out. The sample carries about 130,000 clones, approximately 79% recorded once. The sequenced material came from PBMCs. The receptors come from a man aged 18 to 30 in good health and CMV-seropositive.

The chain employs TRBV4-1 and TRBJ2-7, with D perhaps TRBD2 (7 bases). The germline CDR1 and CDR2 sequences are MGHRA and YSYEKL. The V end was cut by 2 bases, the J end by 2 bases, with 13 bases between. The CDR3 is made up of 15 amino acids. The CDR3 region has the DNA TGCGCCAGCAGCCAATGGGAGGGGGGGGCCTACGAGCAGTACTTC. Translating it yields CASSQWEGGAYEQYF.

The gene calls are TRBV18 and TRBJ1-1; D not resolved. V lost 3 bases and J 1 base, leaving 6 bases between the germline ends. CDR3 length: 13 residues. CDR1 KGHSH and CDR2 LQKENI come from the germline V gene. The CDR3 DNA reads as TGTGCCAGCTCACCTCGGAGGAACACTGAAGCTTTCTTT. Residues: CASSPRRNTEAFF.

The DNA of the CDR3 is TGCGCCAGCTTCTCAAGGACTAGCGGGGGGCCCAACACCGGGGAGCTGTTTTTT. Translation: CASFSRTSGGPNTGELFF. This chain links TRBV5-1 with TRBJ2-2; 14 bases match TRBD2. With V trimmed by 7 bases and J by 2 bases, 10 bases remained unmatched. Germline-derived CDR1 and CDR2 are SGHRS and YFSETQ. This CDR3 region has 18 residues.

This clone was seen a single time. The chain links TRBV7-9 to TRBJ2-7; a possible D gene is TRBD1 (5 bases). V lost 5 bases and J lost 4, with 9 bases in between. Germline CDR1 is SEHNR and CDR2 is FQNEAQ (reference sequence). This CDR3 has 12 amino acids. The CDR3 loop reads CASSQTGYEQYF. CDR3 nucleotides: TGTGCCAGCAGCCAAACAGGTTACGAGCAGTACTTC. The full variable domain, its missing parts supplied by reference TRBV7-9 and TRBJ2-7, is DTGVSQNPRHKITKRGQNVTFRCDPISEHNRLYWYRQTLGQGPEFLTYFQNEAQLEKSRLLSDRFSAERPKGSFSTLEIQRTEQGDSAMYLCASSQTGYEQYFGPGTRLTVT.

V gene TRBV29-1 combines with J gene TRBJ1-2, with 7 bases identical to TRBD1. The CDR3 is 14 residues long. J lost 1 base, V lost 2 bases, and 4 bases had no gene match. Germline CDR1 is SQVTM and CDR2 is ANQGSEA. The CDR3 loop is CSVERTGFNYGYTF. Written as DNA, the CDR3 is TGCAGCGTTGAAAGGACAGGCTTTAACTATGGCTACACCTTC.

This clone was seen a few times. The chain's CDR3 is CASSQAGGLMNTEAFF. The DNA for the CDR3 is TGTGCCAGCAGCCAGGCGGGGGGCTTGATGAACACTGAAGCTTTCTTT. V usage is TRBV7-9 and J usage is TRBJ1-1; D possibly corresponds to TRBD1 (6 bases). Germline V lookup: CDR1 SEHNR, CDR2 FQNEAQ (reference sequence). V was cut by 5 bases and J by 0 bases, with 16 bases left in between. CDR3 length equals 16 residues.

The CDR3 DNA is TGTGCCAGCAGCTCGGGGGGGGTGGCGTCTTATGGCTACACCTTC. This translates into CASSSGGVASYGYTF. The rearrangement uses TRBV7-8 and TRBJ1-2; a possible D gene is TRBD1 (5 bases). The V and J ends lost 4 bases and 5 bases respectively, with 17 bases between them. The CDR3 runs 15 residues. Germline CDR1 reads SGHVS; CDR2 reads FQNEAQ.

Here the CDR3 DNA reads TGTGCCAGCTTTCTGGCCGGGTCTGGCTACACCTTC. It is translated as CASFLAGSGYTF. The chain is built from TRBV5-6 and TRBJ1-2; D remains unclear. The CDR3 is 12 residues long. The germline V gene encodes CDR1 SGHDT and CDR2 YYEEEE. Trimming stripped 7 bases from V and 7 bases from J, with 14 bases between.

The CDR3: CASSGGGRNNEQFF. The CDR3 DNA reads as TGTGCCAGCAGTGGGGGGGGCAGAAACAATGAGCAGTTCTTC. The J gene is TRBJ2-1, the V gene TRBV7-9; D is possibly TRBD2 (7 bases). The V gene lost 6 bases and the J gene lost 5 bases, with 14 bases spanning the gap. Germline V lookup: CDR1 SEHNR, CDR2 FQNEAQ (reference sequence). This CDR3 has 14 residues. Variable domain in full (rest from reference TRBV7-9 and TRBJ2-1): DTGVSQNPRHKITKRGQNVTFRCDPISEHNRLYWYRQTLGQGPEFLTYFQNEAQLEKSRLLSDRFSAERPKGSFSTLEIQRTEQGDSAMYLCASSGGGRNNEQFFGPGTRLTVL.

The chain uses TRBV2 and TRBJ2-4; unclear D gene. The CDR3 sequence is 15 residues long. Germline assignment: CDR1 SNHLY and CDR2 FYNNEI. V lost 5 bases and J lost 1, with 12 bases in between. CDR3 coding DNA: TGTGCCAGCAGTATGGATAGCTCGGCCAAAAACATTCAGTACTTC. Translated: CASSMDSSAKNIQYF.

The chain recombines TRBV4-2 with TRBJ1-5, with a tentative D call TRBD1 (6 bases). V lost 4 bases, J lost 0 bases, and 10 bases lay in between. The CDR3 covers 15 residues. From germline, CDR1 is LGHNA and CDR2 YNFKEQ. CDR3: CASSLDRYSNQPQHF. The CDR3 DNA follows: TGTGCCAGCAGCCTAGACAGGTATAGCAATCAGCCCCAGCATTTT.

This clone was counted between two and nine times. This sequence may be a read error, since a much larger clone differs from it by one base. The chain links TRBV6-1 to TRBJ2-2; no reliable D call. The germline CDR1 and CDR2 sequences are MNHNS and SASEGT. The CDR3 runs to 13 residues. V was trimmed by 5 bases and J by 3 bases, leaving 7 bases between them. For the CDR3, the DNA is TGTGCCAGCAGTTATACGGACACCGGGGAGCTGTTTTTT. Its translation: CASSYTDTGELFF.

The chain combines TRBV6-6 with TRBJ1-2; D may be TRBD1 (6 bases). This CDR3 contains 14 residues. Trimming removed 2 bases at V and 5 bases at J, with 12 bases between. Germline V CDR1 and CDR2: MNHNY, SVGAGI (reference sequence). The CDR3, as DNA: TGTGCCAGCAGTTACGGGACAACCGGATATGGCTACACCTTC. Its translation is CASSYGTTGYGYTF.

This chain connects TRBV29-1 to TRBJ2-2, with a weak D call TRBD1 (6 bases). Looked up from germline, CDR1 is SQVTM and CDR2 is ANQGSEA. CDR3 length: 15 residues. V gave up 3 bases and J gave up 4 bases, with 15 bases separating them. CDR3: CSVDIGGTGTGELFF. The CDR3 nucleotides read TGCAGCGTTGATATTGGGGGCACGGGCACCGGGGAGCTGTTTTTT.

This clone was recorded a few times. This CDR3 reads CASSPTDSYGYTF. The DNA of the CDR3 is TGTGCCAGCAGCCCCACGGACAGTTATGGCTACACCTTC. The chain carries TRBV7-9 and TRBJ1-2; weak D call: TRBD1 (6 bases). CDR1 SEHNR and CDR2 FQNEAQ come from the germline V gene (reference sequence). This CDR3 is 13 amino acids long. V lost 5 bases and J 5 bases, leaving 12 bases between the germline ends.

The chain uses TRBV6-5 and TRBJ2-1, with TRBD2 matching 9 bases. J lost 4 bases, V lost 6 bases, and 7 bases had no gene match. The CDR3 is 15 amino acids. The germline V gene has CDR1 MNHEY and CDR2 SVGAGI. The CDR3 sequence is CASSLIAGVYNEQFF. CDR3 bases: TGTGCCAGCAGCCTCATAGCGGGAGTTTACAATGAGCAGTTCTTC.

CDR3 loop: CASSLDRYYGYTF. The CDR3 DNA is TGCGCCAGCAGCCTGGACAGATACTATGGCTACACCTTC. This sequence joins TRBV4-1 and TRBJ1-2, with D possibly TRBD1 on 6 matching bases. Per germline, CDR1 MGHRA and CDR2 YSYEKL. This CDR3 contains 13 residues. V was trimmed by 4 bases and J by 3 bases, leaving 9 bases between them.

The genes are TRBV7-8 and TRBJ2-7, with a weak D call TRBD1 (6 bases). The germline gives CDR1 SGHVS, CDR2 FQNEAQ. The CDR3 is made up of 12 amino acids. The CDR3 protein is CAVRTGYNEQYF. The CDR3 DNA is TGTGCTGTTCGAACAGGGTACAACGAGCAGTACTTC.

The J gene is TRBJ2-1, the V gene TRBV27; D gene unclear. Germline CDR1 MNHEY, CDR2 SMNVEV (reference sequence). Trimming took 4 bases from V and 4 from J, leaving 11 bases between them. The CDR3 sequence is 14 residues long. CDR3 region: CASSWAGLYNEQFF. The CDR3 DNA reads as TGTGCCAGCAGTTGGGCAGGTCTTTACAATGAGCAGTTCTTC.

The chain combines TRBV10-3 with TRBJ1-2; TRBD1 aligns across 8 bases. The CDR3 length is 14 residues. Germline CDR1 ENHRY, CDR2 SYGVKD. Losses at the gene ends were 5 bases for V and 4 bases for J; bases not matched to a gene: 6. The CDR3 region has the DNA TGTGCCATCAGTTCCAGGGGGCAGACCTATGGCTACACCTTC. It specifies CAISSRGQTYGYTF.

The chain combines TRBV7-9 with TRBJ1-4; 11 bases fit TRBD1. Losses at the gene ends were 6 bases for V and 11 bases for J; bases not matched to a gene: 17. Germline CDR1 SEHNR, CDR2 FQNEAQ (reference sequence). The CDR3 sequence is 17 residues long. CDR3 protein: CASRSTPTGTGGSKLFF. The CDR3 bases are TGTGCCAGCAGATCAACCCCCACCGGGACAGGGGGGTCTAAACTGTTTTTT. Full variable domain (remainder filled in from reference TRBV7-9 and TRBJ1-4): DTGVSQNPRHKITKRGQNVTFRCDPISEHNRLYWYRQTLGQGPEFLTYFQNEAQLEKSRLLSDRFSAERPKGSFSTLEIQRTEQGDSAMYLCASRSTPTGTGGSKLFFGSGTQLSVL.

This chain joins TRBV28 and TRBJ1-5; 8 bases match TRBD1. Germline V CDR1 and CDR2: MDHEN, SYDVKM. The CDR3 runs to 14 residues. The ends lost 6 bases at V and 4 bases at J; junction bases unmatched: 5. CDR3 DNA: TGTGCCAGCAGCTGGGACAGGAGGAATCAGCCCCAGCATTTT. This translates into CASSWDRRNQPQHF.